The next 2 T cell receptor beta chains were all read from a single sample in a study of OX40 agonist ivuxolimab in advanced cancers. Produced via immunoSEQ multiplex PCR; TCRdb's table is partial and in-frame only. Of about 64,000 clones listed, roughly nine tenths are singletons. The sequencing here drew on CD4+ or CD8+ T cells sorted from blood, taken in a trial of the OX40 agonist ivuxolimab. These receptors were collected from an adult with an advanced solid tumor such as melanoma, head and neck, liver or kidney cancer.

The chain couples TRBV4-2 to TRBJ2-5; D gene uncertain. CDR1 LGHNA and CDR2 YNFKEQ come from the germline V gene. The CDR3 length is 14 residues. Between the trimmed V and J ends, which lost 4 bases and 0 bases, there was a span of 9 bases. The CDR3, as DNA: TGTGCCAGCAGCCCCGAAGGGTACCAAGAGACCCAGTACTTC. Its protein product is CASSPEGYQETQYF.

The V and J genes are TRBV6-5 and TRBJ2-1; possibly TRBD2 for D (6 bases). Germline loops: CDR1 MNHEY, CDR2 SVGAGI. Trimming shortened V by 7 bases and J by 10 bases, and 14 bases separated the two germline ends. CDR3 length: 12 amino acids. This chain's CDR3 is CASTPSEGEQFF. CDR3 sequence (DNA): TGTGCCAGCACACCCTCGGAGGGGGAGCAGTTCTTC.